This TCR beta chain was recorded in a study of shared clonotypes between healthy human individuals (TCRdb year 2020). Notes on the research overall: The cohort included three men and a couple of women between 18 and 49 years of age. For each donor, three plates each were used for CD4 naive and CD4 memory, two plates were used for CD8 naive, and one plate was used for CD8 memory. Libraries were prepared and TCR repertoires were sequenced by different laboratories using diverse techniques, in order to increase sequencing depth and limit assay-specific biases. Leukapheresis yielded between about 0.94 and 8.9 billion PBMCs per donor. Blood TCR repertoires of a handful of healthy adults were deeply sequenced to estimate repertoire size and the extent of clonotype sharing between individuals.

TCR CDR3 regions were amplified from genomic DNA by multiplex PCR using the deep immunoSEQ assay. Extracted genomic DNA from each cell subset was distributed evenly across all wells of several immunoSEQ 96-well plates, and each plate was treated as a replicate. Each replicate PCR for sorted subsets received about 200 ng genomic DNA, equal to roughly 30,000 T cell genomes. Purified libraries were measured with a Qubit 3.0 fluorometer, size-checked on a Bioanalyzer 2100, and measured again with the KAPA Library Quantification kit. Each immunoSEQ 96-well plate was sequenced on its own single-read 150-cycle Illumina NextSeq 550 flow cell. The original methods were these. Because the immunoSEQ output included only junctional sequences and no quality scores, the filtering could not be the same as the filtering used for full-length reads. Sequences were annotated with PyIR, a Python wrapper for IgBLAST v1.9, using IMGT germline references to assign V/J genes and CDR3. Reads were removed for weak V/J assignments (E-value above 1e-6), missing CDR3, stop codons, out-of-frame junctions, or ambiguous translated residues. V3J clonotypes were defined by identical inferred V gene, J gene, and CDR3 amino acid sequence. Percentage overlap between repertoires was calculated by dividing the number of shared unique clonotypes by the size of the smaller repertoire. Repertoire richness was assessed with RTK rarefaction, the Chao1 estimator, and Recon v2.1 estimates of unobserved clonotypes. OLGA was used to compute generation probabilities for all TCRbeta clonotypes that the gDNA method yielded from a few donors. TCRdb carries this immuneACCESS record with in-frame sequences only. Its versions omit some clonotypes, under half of them owing to an unresolved V gene in the studies checked, with the rest unexplained. For V, J and clone size, that table is used; D and trimming come from the DNA. The sample table holds roughly 2.5 million clones, of which around nine tenths were seen once. The ten largest clones capture around 0.14% of the sample.

Donors were healthy HIV-negative adults with no recently reported acute infections or vaccinations. Only Caucasian adults living in Nashville, Tennessee, USA were represented among the donors. Magnetic negative selection was used to enrich CD4+ T cells, after which naive cells were positively selected on CD45RA and the negative fraction became the memory subset. Blood was obtained by leukapheresis, after which PBMCs were separated by Ficoll-Histopaque density gradient centrifugation and cryopreserved in liquid nitrogen vapor phase. Analytical flow cytometry was used to check the purity and quantity of each magnetically sorted T cell population. Genomic DNA was isolated from every sorted fraction and measured by UV absorbance on a Nanodrop 2000c. A word on this clone: What this receptor recognizes is not known. No base-level quality is on record; no much larger clone is a single base apart.

Beyond this particular receptor, the publication reports: Naive subsets generally had larger estimated clonotype richness than memory subsets. Based on pairwise subsampling, the degree of clonotype sharing among donors was expected to be affected by sequencing depth. When a handful of donors were compared, the shared fraction of clonotypes was around 5% for naive CD4, 3.5% for naive CD8, 2.3% for memory CD4, and approximately 0.4% for memory CD8. Because the study included only a small number of donors, the genetic and exposure-history diversity represented was limited. Clonotypes shared by all four sorted-subset donors showed higher generation probabilities than non-shared clonotypes. Even with the large sequencing depth, rarefaction of the sorted-subset datasets indicated that sequencing was incomplete. Only blood was sampled, and tissue TCR repertoires likely differ from those in blood.

The receptor's source is a young man in good health. Sequenced sample: naive CD4+ T cells sorted from blood. What the cell subset or site label conveys for this sample: CD45RA+ positively selected.

The CDR3 has the sequence CASSVGQGRPDTQYF. The nucleotide sequence reads TGTGCCAGCAGTGTCGGACAGGGTCGACCAGATACGCAGTATTTT. Recombination linked TRBV2 to TRBJ2-3, and TRBD1 matches 8 of the central bases. The V end gives up 4 bases and the J end 4 bases, leaving 7 bases in the junction not matched to a gene. The CDR3 covers 15 residues, taking in both the cysteine and the phenylalanine. Of the read, only the CDR3 DNA is kept; its 45 bases are in frame from base 1. Sequences SNHLY (CDR1) and FYNNEI (CDR2) are obtained from the germline V gene. The CDR3 plus the reference TRBV2 and TRBJ2-3 genes for the other parts give the full variable domain: EPEVTQTPSHQVTQMGQEVILRCVPISNHLYFYWYRQILGQKVEFLVSFYNNEISEKSEIFDDQFSVERPDGSNFTLKIRSTKLEDSAMYFCASSVGQGRPDTQYFGPGTRLTVL.